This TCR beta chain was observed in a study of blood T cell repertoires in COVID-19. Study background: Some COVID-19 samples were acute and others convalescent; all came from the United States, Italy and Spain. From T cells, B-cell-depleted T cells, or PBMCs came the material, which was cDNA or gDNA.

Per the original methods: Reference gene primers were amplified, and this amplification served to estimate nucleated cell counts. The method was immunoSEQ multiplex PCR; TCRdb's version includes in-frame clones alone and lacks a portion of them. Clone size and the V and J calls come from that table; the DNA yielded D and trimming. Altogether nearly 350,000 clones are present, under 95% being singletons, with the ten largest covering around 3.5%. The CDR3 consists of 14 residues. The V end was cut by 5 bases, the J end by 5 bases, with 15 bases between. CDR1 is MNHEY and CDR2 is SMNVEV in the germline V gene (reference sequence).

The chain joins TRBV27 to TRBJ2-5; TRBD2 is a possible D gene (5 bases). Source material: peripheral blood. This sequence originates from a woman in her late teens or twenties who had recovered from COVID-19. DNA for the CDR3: TGTGCCAGCAGTAGAGGGCGGTTCGGGGAGACCCAGTACTTC. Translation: CASSRGRFGETQYF.